Listed below are T cell receptor beta chains from one sample, sequenced in a study of T cells in Graves' hyperthyroidism and ophthalmopathy. From the multiplex PCR reads, TCRdb called clonotypes with MiXCR, one entry per CDR3 protein. In the table there are roughly 500,000 distinct CDR3 sequences, roughly 46% of which are singletons. Sequences were obtained from peripheral blood or thyroid tissue (not recorded which). These receptors were collected from an adult woman with Graves' disease, either hyperthyroidism or ophthalmopathy (not recorded which). Both conserved end residues are part of each CDR3. D genes are given only for firm matches. Not all rows give a size; the values are once, few, many and, for expanded clones, a class.

abundance: many; d_gene: -; j_gene: TRBJ1-6; v_gene: TRBV20-1; CDR3nt: TGCAGTGCTAGAGATTGGAGGGGTCCCTATAATTCACCCCTCCACTTT; CDR3aa: CSARDWRGPYNSPLHF
abundance: -; d_gene: -; j_gene: TRBJ1-2; v_gene: TRBV9; CDR3nt: TGTGCCAGCAGCGTAGCTGGGGGATCTTCCTATGGCTACACCTTC; CDR3aa: CASSVAGGSSYGYTF
abundance: -; d_gene: -; j_gene: TRBJ1-5; v_gene: TRBV20-1; CDR3nt: TGCAGTGCTATGGCAGGTAATAGCAATCAGCCCCAGCATTTT; CDR3aa: CSAMAGNSNQPQHF
abundance: -; d_gene: -; j_gene: TRBJ1-1; v_gene: TRBV18; CDR3nt: TGTGCCAGCTCACCATCAGCCCGTAAAAGGACTGAAGCTTTCTTT; CDR3aa: CASSPSARKRTEAFF
abundance: many; d_gene: -; j_gene: TRBJ2-7; v_gene: TRBV6-1; CDR3nt: TGTGCCAGCAGTGGTTGGGCGACCTACGAGCAGTACTTC; CDR3aa: CASSGWATYEQYF
abundance: many; d_gene: -; j_gene: TRBJ1-1; v_gene: TRBV11-2; CDR3nt: TGTGCCAGCAGCTCGCTGGGAAACCGCGAAGCTTTCTTT; CDR3aa: CASSSLGNREAFF
abundance: many; d_gene: TRBD1; j_gene: TRBJ1-2; v_gene: TRBV6-5; CDR3nt: TGTGCCAGCAGTTACGGGGGGACAGCTAACTATGGCTACACCTTC; CDR3aa: CASSYGGTANYGYTF
abundance: many; d_gene: -; j_gene: TRBJ2-2; v_gene: TRBV10-3; CDR3nt: TGTGCCGTCAGTGAAGGGGTCACCGGGGAGCTGTTTTTT; CDR3aa: CAVSEGVTGELFF
abundance: -; d_gene: TRBD2; j_gene: TRBJ2-5; v_gene: TRBV12-3/TRBV12-4; CDR3nt: TGTGCCAGCAGTTTAACCTCTCCCCCACTAGCGCTCGGCGGTTGGGAGACCCAGTACTTC; CDR3aa: CASSLTSPPLALGGWETQYF
abundance: many; d_gene: TRBD2; j_gene: TRBJ2-5; v_gene: TRBV7-2; CDR3nt: TGTGCCAGCAGCCTTTTGCAGGCGGGGGAATACTTC; CDR3aa: CASSLLQAGEYF
abundance: few; d_gene: -; j_gene: TRBJ1-3; v_gene: TRBV28; CDR3nt: TGTGCCACCCCAACGAACTCTGGAAACACCATATATTTT; CDR3aa: CATPTNSGNTIYF
abundance: few; d_gene: -; j_gene: TRBJ1-6; v_gene: TRBV27; CDR3nt: TGTGCCAGCCGAACCTTGGCTCGGGGCCCGAATAATTCACCCCTCCACTTT; CDR3aa: CASRTLARGPNNSPLHF
abundance: -; d_gene: TRBD1; j_gene: TRBJ1-1; v_gene: TRBV7-9; CDR3nt: TGTGCCGGACTAGGGGGCGCGTCCCCTGAAGCTTTCTTT; CDR3aa: CAGLGGASPEAFF
abundance: many; d_gene: TRBD1; j_gene: TRBJ2-7; v_gene: TRBV11-2; CDR3nt: TGTGCCAGCAGCTCCGGCCCGGGACAGGGCTTGGGGTCAACCCGCTACGAGCAGTACTTC; CDR3aa: CASSSGPGQGLGSTRYEQYF
abundance: -; d_gene: -; j_gene: TRBJ2-5; v_gene: TRBV2; CDR3nt: TGTGCCAGCAGTTCCCCTCTAGCGTCGGAGACCCAGTACTTC; CDR3aa: CASSSPLASETQYF
abundance: many; d_gene: -; j_gene: TRBJ2-7; v_gene: TRBV12-3/TRBV12-4; CDR3nt: TGTGCCAGCAGTTTAGGGGGTGTTGGGGAGCAGTACTTC; CDR3aa: CASSLGGVGEQYF
abundance: -; d_gene: -; j_gene: TRBJ2-7; v_gene: TRBV7-2; CDR3nt: TGTGCCAGCAGCTCAAGGTCCTCCGACGAGCAGTACTTC; CDR3aa: CASSSRSSDEQYF
abundance: -; d_gene: -; j_gene: TRBJ1-2; v_gene: TRBV7-9; CDR3nt: TGTGCCAGCAGCCCAGGGCTGTGGTCTGGCTACACCTTC; CDR3aa: CASSPGLWSGYTF
abundance: -; d_gene: TRBD1; j_gene: TRBJ1-4; v_gene: TRBV7-2; CDR3nt: TGTGCCAGCAGCCTAAGACAGGGTTACGAAAAACTGTTTTTT; CDR3aa: CASSLRQGYEKLFF
abundance: -; d_gene: TRBD1; j_gene: TRBJ2-5; v_gene: TRBV7-2; CDR3nt: TGTGCCAGCAGCTTGGACAGGGCCCAAGAGACCCAGTACTTC; CDR3aa: CASSLDRAQETQYF
abundance: few; d_gene: -; j_gene: TRBJ2-5; v_gene: TRBV28; CDR3nt: TGTGCCAGCAGTTTCTTTGGTTCAGGGGAGAAGACCCAGTACTTC; CDR3aa: CASSFFGSGEKTQYF
abundance: many; d_gene: TRBD2; j_gene: TRBJ2-7; v_gene: TRBV4-1; CDR3nt: TGCGCCAGCAGCCGCCTGACTAGCGGGAGTAGGTACGAGCAGTACTTC; CDR3aa: CASSRLTSGSRYEQYF
abundance: -; d_gene: -; j_gene: TRBJ2-1; v_gene: TRBV2; CDR3nt: TGTGCCAGCAGTGAGACGGAGTCCTCCTACAATGAGCAGTTCTTC; CDR3aa: CASSETESSYNEQFF
abundance: -; d_gene: -; j_gene: TRBJ2-1; v_gene: TRBV7-8; CDR3nt: TGTGCCAGCAGCTCACCGGACGGTAACAATGAGCAGTTCTTC; CDR3aa: CASSSPDGNNEQFF
abundance: many; d_gene: -; j_gene: TRBJ2-7; v_gene: TRBV12-3/TRBV12-4; CDR3nt: TGTGCCAGCACGGACGGGGGCTACGAGCAGTACTTC; CDR3aa: CASTDGGYEQYF
abundance: -; d_gene: TRBD1; j_gene: TRBJ2-7; v_gene: TRBV20-1; CDR3nt: TGCAGTGCCATGACAGGGATCGAGCAGTACTTC; CDR3aa: CSAMTGIEQYF
abundance: many; d_gene: TRBD1; j_gene: TRBJ2-5; v_gene: TRBV20-1; CDR3nt: TGCAGTGCTCAACTGGACAGGGTAGAGACCCAGTACTTC; CDR3aa: CSAQLDRVETQYF
abundance: -; d_gene: -; j_gene: TRBJ1-3; v_gene: TRBV20-1; CDR3nt: TGCAGTTTACGGCGCCGGGGGCTCTCTGGAAACACCATATATTTT; CDR3aa: CSLRRRGLSGNTIYF
abundance: many; d_gene: -; j_gene: TRBJ1-1; v_gene: TRBV24-1; CDR3nt: TGTGCCACCGAAGGCCCAGGGGAAAGTACTGAAGCTTTCTTT; CDR3aa: CATEGPGESTEAFF
abundance: many; d_gene: TRBD2; j_gene: TRBJ2-7; v_gene: TRBV11-2; CDR3nt: TGTGCCAGCAGCTTCTCAGGGACTAGAGGCGAGCAGTACTTC; CDR3aa: CASSFSGTRGEQYF
abundance: many; d_gene: -; j_gene: TRBJ1-1; v_gene: TRBV19; CDR3nt: TGTGCCAGTAGTATGTACACTGAAGCTTTCTTT; CDR3aa: CASSMYTEAFF
abundance: -; d_gene: -; j_gene: TRBJ2-5; v_gene: TRBV20-1; CDR3nt: TGCAGTGCTAGAGATCTCTGGGGCCTGGAGACCCAGTACTTC; CDR3aa: CSARDLWGLETQYF
abundance: once; d_gene: TRBD1; j_gene: TRBJ1-2; v_gene: TRBV11-1; CDR3nt: TGTGCCAGCAGCTTGGGACAGGGGAATGGAAACACCTTC; CDR3aa: CASSLGQGNGNTF
abundance: -; d_gene: -; j_gene: TRBJ2-5; v_gene: TRBV10-3; CDR3nt: TGTGCCATCAGTAACACGGGCATGATGGAGACCCAGTACTTC; CDR3aa: CAISNTGMMETQYF
abundance: once; d_gene: TRBD2; j_gene: TRBJ2-7; v_gene: TRBV25-1; CDR3nt: TGTGCCTGCAGTGCCCCCGGGACTGGGACTAACAATTCTTTAGCCTACGAGCAGTACTTC; CDR3aa: CACSAPGTGTNNSLAYEQYF
abundance: few; d_gene: TRBD1; j_gene: TRBJ1-2; v_gene: TRBV27; CDR3nt: TGTGCCTCCCGGGCAGGGGGCTTAGATGGCTACACCTTC; CDR3aa: CASRAGGLDGYTF
abundance: -; d_gene: -; j_gene: TRBJ1-5; v_gene: TRBV7-2; CDR3nt: TGTGCCAGCAGCTTAGTGGGGATACGAGAGACCCAGCATTTT; CDR3aa: CASSLVGIRETQHF
abundance: many; d_gene: -; j_gene: TRBJ1-5; v_gene: TRBV4-1; CDR3nt: TGCGCCAGCAGCCAAGTAGACGGAAATCAGCCCCAGCATTTT; CDR3aa: CASSQVDGNQPQHF
abundance: -; d_gene: -; j_gene: TRBJ1-2; v_gene: TRBV12-3/TRBV12-4; CDR3nt: TGTGCCAGCAACAATTACTATGGCTACACCTTC; CDR3aa: CASNNYYGYTF
abundance: many; d_gene: TRBD2; j_gene: TRBJ2-7; v_gene: TRBV29-1; CDR3nt: TGCAGCGTGGGTACTAGCGGGGGGTCCTACGAGCAGTACTTC; CDR3aa: CSVGTSGGSYEQYF